This T cell receptor beta chain was observed in a study of patients and donors after allogeneic stem cell transplantation. TCRdb called the RT-PCR reads again in MiXCR, with one record for every CDR3 protein. The data show 150,000 to 200,000 distinct CDR3 sequences, with 41% seen just once and 33% held by the top ten. V was shortened by 5 bases and J by 4 bases, with 15 bases between the two germline ends. The CDR3 covers 15 residues. The rearrangement joins TRBV12-3 or TRBV12-4 to TRBJ1-5, with a tentative D call TRBD1 (5 bases). Sequencing input: blood, either unsorted or a sorted T cell fraction (not recorded which). The clonotype originates from a human donor who was either an allogeneic HSCT recipient or a stem cell or donor lymphocyte infusion donor (not recorded which). It is not recorded whose cells these are; they may come from a transplant donor. CDR3 sequence reads: CASSAPGRQNQPQHF. For the CDR3, the DNA is TGTGCCAGCAGTGCCCCGGGACGCCAGAATCAGCCCCAGCATTTT.